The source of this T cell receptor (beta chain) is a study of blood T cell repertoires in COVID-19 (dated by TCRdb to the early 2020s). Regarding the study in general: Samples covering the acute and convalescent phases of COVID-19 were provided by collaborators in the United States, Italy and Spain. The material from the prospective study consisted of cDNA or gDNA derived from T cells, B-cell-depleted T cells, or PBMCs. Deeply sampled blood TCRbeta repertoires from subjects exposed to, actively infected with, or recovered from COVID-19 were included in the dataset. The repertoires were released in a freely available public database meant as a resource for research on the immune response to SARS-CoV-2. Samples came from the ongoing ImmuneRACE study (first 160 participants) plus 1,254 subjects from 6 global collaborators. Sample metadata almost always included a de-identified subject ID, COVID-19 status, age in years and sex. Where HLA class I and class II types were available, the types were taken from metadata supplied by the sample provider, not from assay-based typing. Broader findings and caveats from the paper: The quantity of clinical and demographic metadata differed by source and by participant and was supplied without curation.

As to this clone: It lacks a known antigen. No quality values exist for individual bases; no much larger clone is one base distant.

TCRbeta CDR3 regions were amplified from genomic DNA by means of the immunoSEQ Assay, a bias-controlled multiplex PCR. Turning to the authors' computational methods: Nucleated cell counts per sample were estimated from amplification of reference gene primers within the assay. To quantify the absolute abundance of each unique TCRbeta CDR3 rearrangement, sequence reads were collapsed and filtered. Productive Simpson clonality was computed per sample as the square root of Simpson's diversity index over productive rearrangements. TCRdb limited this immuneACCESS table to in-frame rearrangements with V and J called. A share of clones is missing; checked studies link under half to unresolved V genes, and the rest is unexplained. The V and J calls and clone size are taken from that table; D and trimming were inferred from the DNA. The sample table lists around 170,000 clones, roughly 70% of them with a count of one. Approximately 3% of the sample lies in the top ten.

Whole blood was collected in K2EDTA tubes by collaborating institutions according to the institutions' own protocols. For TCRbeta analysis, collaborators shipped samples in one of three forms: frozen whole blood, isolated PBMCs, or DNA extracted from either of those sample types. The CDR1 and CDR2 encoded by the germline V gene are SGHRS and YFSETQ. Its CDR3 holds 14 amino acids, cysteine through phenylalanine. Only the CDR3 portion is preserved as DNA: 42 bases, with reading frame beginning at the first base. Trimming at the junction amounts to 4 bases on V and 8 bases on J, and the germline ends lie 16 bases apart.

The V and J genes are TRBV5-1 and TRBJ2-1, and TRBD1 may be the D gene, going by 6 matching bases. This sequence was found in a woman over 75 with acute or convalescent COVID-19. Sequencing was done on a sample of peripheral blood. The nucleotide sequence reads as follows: TGCGCCAGCAGCAGTGGCAGGGGAATAGATGAGCAGTTCTTC. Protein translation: CASSSGRGIDEQFF.